The 6 T cell receptor beta chains given below trace back to one sample, sequenced in a study of response to subunit inactivated influenza vaccine. TCRdb analysed the RT-PCR reads with MiXCR anew, one entry per CDR3 protein. Here the sample spans 500,000 to 650,000 distinct CDR3 sequences, around 8% being singletons. The sequencing here drew on PBMCs from blood, taken around 25 months after vaccination. Receptors originate from a man aged 45-69 years who received an inactivated influenza vaccine.

The genes are TRBV15 and TRBJ2-3; 11 positions match TRBD2. Per germline, CDR1 LNHNV and CDR2 YYDKDF (reference sequence). The CDR3 totals 18 residues. J lost 4 bases, V lost 3 bases, and 12 bases had no gene match. CDR3 sequence reads: CATSRGATSGRPPDTQYF. CDR3 bases: TGTGCCACCAGCAGGGGGGCCACTAGCGGGAGACCCCCAGATACGCAGTATTTT.

In this sample, this clonotype turned up many times. The chain uses TRBV12-3 or TRBV12-4 and TRBJ2-7; TRBD1 aligns across 9 bases. The CDR3 consists of 14 residues. Unmatched junction bases numbered 3, after V lost 3 bases and J lost 3 bases. This CDR3 is CASSFRTGDYEQYF. The CDR3 nucleotides read TGTGCCAGCAGTTTCAGGACAGGGGACTACGAGCAGTACTTC.

The chain joins TRBV28 to TRBJ1-2, with D possibly matching TRBD1 (6 bases). This CDR3 has 16 residues. V lost 5 bases to trimming and J lost 0 bases, with 16 bases between them. Germline values: CDR1 MDHEN, CDR2 SYDVKM. This CDR3 reads CASSLARRGPNYGYTF. DNA of the CDR3: TGTGCCAGCAGTCTAGCTCGCCGGGGGCCTAACTATGGCTACACCTTC.

The chain carries TRBV10-3 and TRBJ2-5, with TRBD1 matching over 8 bases. Trimming cost V 10 bases and J 4 bases; bases outside gene matches: 8. This CDR3 spans 13 amino acids. Germline CDR1 reads ENHRY; CDR2 reads SYGVKD. The CDR3 DNA follows: TGTGCCACGCGCACAGGGGGTCCAGAGACCCAGTACTTC. Its translation: CATRTGGPETQYF.

CDR3 coding DNA: TGCGCCAGCAGCCAAGTCCTAGGGACAGCCCCTAGGGGGGACACCATATATTTT. Its translation: CASSQVLGTAPRGDTIYF. The chain combines TRBV4-1 with TRBJ1-3; 7 bases are a match to TRBD1. With V trimmed by 1 base and J by 8 bases, 17 bases remained unmatched. CDR1 MGHRA and CDR2 YSYEKL come from the germline V gene. CDR3 length: 18 amino acids.

The rearrangement links TRBV6-2 or TRBV6-3 to TRBJ2-2, with TRBD2 matching 11 bases. CDR3 length: 16 amino acids. CDR1 and CDR2 from the germline V gene are MNHEY and SVGEGT. The V segment lost 4 bases and the J segment 7 bases; nucleotides outside the gene matches: 8. CDR3 residues: CASSSISGGADGELFF. CDR3 DNA: TGTGCCAGCAGTTCAATTAGCGGGGGGGCCGACGGGGAGCTGTTTTTT.